This entry describes one T cell receptor beta chain. Its specificity is unknown. The data stem from a study of cytomegalovirus exposure and HLA in healthy donors. Whole-study results and caveats: What a later analysis reportedly showed was that an Asian-associated ancestry cluster had fewer N-insertions than the roughly 670-donor mean. Among the sequence variants, a highly shared cluster was likely an artifact of sequencing. The authors assumed roughly uniform sequencing depth across donors for presence/absence analyses.

Germline loops: CDR1 MGHRA, CDR2 YSYEKL. J was trimmed by 8 bases and V by 0 bases; bases with no gene match: 8. This CDR3 is built from 15 residues. The PCR had 60 Vbeta and 13 Jbeta primers. Authors' analysis steps: The authors later counted some 76 million unique TCR beta chains, 8.5 million to 13 million of them shared. The protocol was immunoSEQ multiplex PCR, while the TCRdb copy is restricted to in-frame clones and leaves out a portion. V and J calls and clone size are given by that table; D and trimming were obtained from the DNA. This table has some 190,000 clones, roughly 82% appearing once.

The V call is TRBV4-1, the J call TRBJ1-2; 8 bases fit TRBD1. The sample consisted of PBMCs. This sequence was found in a man between 40 and 49 years old in good health and CMV-seronegative. The CDR3 coding sequence is TGCGCCAGCAGCCAAGACGGTCAGGGGGCTGAGGGCTACACCTTC. This gives the protein CASSQDGQGAEGYTF.